Below, 13 T cell receptor beta chains from the same sample are listed, as sequenced in a study of shared clonotypes between healthy human individuals. Some clones are missing from TCRdb's copy, which holds only in-frame ones; the method was immunoSEQ multiplex PCR. The data show about 380,000 clones, 96% seen once. The sequencing input was memory CD8+ T cells sorted from blood. Subset in this sample: CD45RO+ cells pooled with CCR7-negative TemRA cells. The receptors come from a man aged 30 to 45 in good health.

This clone has only one observation. The rearrangement joins TRBV5-1 to TRBJ2-5, with D unresolved. V gave up 1 base and J gave up 1 base, with 8 bases separating them. The CDR3 covers 14 residues. Per the germline V gene, CDR1 is SGHRS and CDR2 is YFSETQ. CDR3 bases: TGCGCCAGCAGCTTGCCCTTGAGCCAAGAGACCCAGTACTTC. Its translation: CASSLPLSQETQYF.

This chain links TRBV19 with TRBJ1-3; D is unresolved. Trimming shortened V by 7 bases and J by 4 bases, and 2 bases separated the two germline ends. Germline V gene lookup returns CDR1 LNHDA and CDR2 SQIVND (reference sequence). The CDR3 covers 10 residues. The chain's CDR3 is CASKGNTIYF. CDR3 bases: TGTGCCAGTAAGGGAAACACCATATATTTT.

The chain is built from TRBV9 and TRBJ2-3; D is uncertain. V was clipped by 1 base and J by 2 bases, with 11 bases between them. CDR3 size: 15 residues. Germline assignment: CDR1 SGDLS and CDR2 YYNGEE. The CDR3 region has the DNA TGTGCCAGCAGCGTAAGAGGAGCTTCCACAGATACGCAGTATTTT. It specifies CASSVRGASTDTQYF.

V gene TRBV5-1 combines with J gene TRBJ2-3; the D is unclear. Trimming left V 0 bases short and J 0 bases short, with 11 bases between. From germline, CDR1 is SGHRS and CDR2 YFSETQ. The CDR3 loop spans 16 amino acids. DNA of the CDR3: TGCGCCAGCAGCTTGGACCCACTCGGTAGCACAGATACGCAGTATTTT. Residues: CASSLDPLGSTDTQYF.

This clone was recorded only once. The chain couples TRBV5-6 to TRBJ2-5; 8 positions match TRBD1. The CDR3 covers 14 residues. Germline trimming cut 1 base from V and 3 bases from J; bases unmatched to any gene: 2. Germline CDR1 SGHDT, CDR2 YYEEEE. The CDR3 nucleotides read TGTGCCAGCAGCTTGTTGACAGGGGAAGAGACCCAGTACTTC. It specifies CASSLLTGEETQYF. Combining the CDR3 with reference TRBV5-6 and TRBJ2-5 gives the whole variable domain DAGVTQSPTHLIKTRGQQVTLRCSPKSGHDTVSWYQQALGQGPQFIFQYYEEEERQRGNFPDRFSGHQFPNYSSELNVNALLLGDSALYLCASSLLTGEETQYFGPGTRLLVL.

The rearrangement links TRBV7-2 to TRBJ2-7; 9 nucleotides match TRBD1. This CDR3 spans 14 amino acids. Germline lookup yields CDR1 SGHTA and CDR2 FQGNSA. J was trimmed by 3 bases and V by 3 bases; bases with no gene match: 3. CDR3 region: CASSFGTGLYEQYF. CDR3 bases: TGTGCCAGCAGCTTCGGGACAGGGCTCTACGAGCAGTACTTC.

The chain uses TRBV5-4 and TRBJ2-7; 9 positions match TRBD2. From germline, CDR1 is SGHNT and CDR2 YYREEE (reference sequence). V dropped 3 bases and J dropped 3; count of bases not matched to a gene: 10. CDR3 length: 16 amino acids. CDR3 region: CASSSGSAGGVYEQYF. Written as DNA, the CDR3 is TGTGCCAGCAGCTCCGGATCGGCGGGAGGGGTCTACGAGCAGTACTTC.

V usage is TRBV5-1 and J usage is TRBJ2-1; TRBD2 aligns across 13 bases. The CDR3 runs 20 residues. V lost 0 bases, J lost 0 bases, and 9 bases stayed unmatched. Germline assignment: CDR1 SGHRS and CDR2 YFSETQ. For the CDR3, the DNA is TGCGCCAGCAGCTTGGCCGGGACTAGCGGGACCCGAAGCTCCTACAATGAGCAGTTCTTC. It encodes CASSLAGTSGTRSSYNEQFF.

V and J are TRBV18 and TRBJ2-3; D unclear. Germline loops: CDR1 KGHSH, CDR2 LQKENI. V lost 1 base, J lost 2 bases, and 4 bases lay in between. The CDR3 totals 13 residues. The CDR3 sequence: CASSPRDTDTQYF. The CDR3 nucleotides are TGTGCCAGCTCACCACGGGACACAGATACGCAGTATTTT.

The CDR3 nucleotides read TGTGCCAGCAGTTTATTATCGAGGGGCTATGGCTACACCTTC. The encoded protein is CASSLLSRGYGYTF. This sequence joins TRBV28 and TRBJ1-2; tentative D call: TRBD1 (5 bases). CDR3 length equals 14 residues. The V end lost 1 base, the J end lost 4 bases, and 10 bases lay between the germline ends. Looked up from germline, CDR1 is MDHEN and CDR2 is SYDVKM.

The J gene is TRBJ1-3, the V gene TRBV9; no reliable D call. Germline-derived CDR1 and CDR2 are SGDLS and YYNGEE. This CDR3 is built from 14 residues. The V end lost 4 bases, the J end lost 0 bases, and 8 bases lay between the germline ends. DNA of the CDR3: TGTGCCAGCAGCCCCAAGGACTCTGGAAACACCATATATTTT. It codes for CASSPKDSGNTIYF.

A word on this clone: Other DNA sequences in the same sample also yield this CDR3. The V call is TRBV5-1, the J call TRBJ1-5; D remains unclear. CDR3 size: 13 residues. CDR1 is SGHRS, CDR2 YFSETQ, per germline. V lost 0 bases, J lost 6 bases, and 7 bases lay in between. The CDR3 loop reads CASSLAPGQPQHF. The CDR3 DNA sequence: TGCGCCAGCAGCTTGGCTCCGGGTCAGCCCCAGCATTTT.

CDR3 protein: CASSLGSDNNEQFF. The DNA for the CDR3 is TGTGCCAGCAGCTTAGGATCGGACAACAATGAGCAGTTCTTC. V gene TRBV7-9 combines with J gene TRBJ2-1, with a weak D call TRBD1 (5 bases). Per the germline V gene, CDR1 is SEHNR and CDR2 is FQNEAQ (reference sequence). The V end was cut by 1 base, the J end by 5 bases, with 9 bases between. The CDR3 has 14 amino acids.